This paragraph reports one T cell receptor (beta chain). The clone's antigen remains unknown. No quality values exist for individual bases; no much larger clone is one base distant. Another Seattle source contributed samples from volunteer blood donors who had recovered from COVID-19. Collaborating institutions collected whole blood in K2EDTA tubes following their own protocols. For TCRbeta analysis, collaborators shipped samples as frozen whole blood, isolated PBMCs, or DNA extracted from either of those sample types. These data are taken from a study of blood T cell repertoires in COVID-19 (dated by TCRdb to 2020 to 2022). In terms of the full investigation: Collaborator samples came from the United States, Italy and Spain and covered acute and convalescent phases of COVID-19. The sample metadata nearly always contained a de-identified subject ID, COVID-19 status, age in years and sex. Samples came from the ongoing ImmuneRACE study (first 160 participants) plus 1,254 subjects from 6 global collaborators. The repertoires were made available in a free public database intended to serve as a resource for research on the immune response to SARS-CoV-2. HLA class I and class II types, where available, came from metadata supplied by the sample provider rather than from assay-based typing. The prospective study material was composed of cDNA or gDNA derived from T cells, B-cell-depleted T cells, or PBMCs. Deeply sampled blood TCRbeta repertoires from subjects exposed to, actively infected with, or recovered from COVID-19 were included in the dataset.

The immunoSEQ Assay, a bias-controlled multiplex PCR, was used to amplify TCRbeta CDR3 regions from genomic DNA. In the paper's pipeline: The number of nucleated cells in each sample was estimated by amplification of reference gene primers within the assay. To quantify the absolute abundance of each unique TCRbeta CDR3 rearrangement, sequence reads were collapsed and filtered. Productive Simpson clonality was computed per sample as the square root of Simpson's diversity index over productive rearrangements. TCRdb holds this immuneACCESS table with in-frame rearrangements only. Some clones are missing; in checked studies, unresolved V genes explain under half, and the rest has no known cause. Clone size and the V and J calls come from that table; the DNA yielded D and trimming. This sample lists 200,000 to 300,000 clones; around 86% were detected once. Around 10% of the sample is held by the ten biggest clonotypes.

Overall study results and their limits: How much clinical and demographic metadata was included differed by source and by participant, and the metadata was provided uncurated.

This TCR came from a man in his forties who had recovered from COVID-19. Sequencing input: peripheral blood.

The nucleotide sequence reads TGTGCCAGCAGCGCCACTAGCCTAGCCAAAAACATTCAGTACTTC. Its protein product is CASSATSLAKNIQYF. The V and J genes are TRBV9 and TRBJ2-4, and TRBD2 may be the D gene, going by 6 matching bases. Reading from cysteine to phenylalanine, the CDR3 counts 15 amino acids. CDR3 DNA is the only sequence kept; it has 45 bases, read in frame from the first base. From the germline V gene, CDR1 is SGDLS and CDR2 is YYNGEE. The V end loses 3 bases and the J end loses 0 bases, and a stretch of 10 bases separates them.